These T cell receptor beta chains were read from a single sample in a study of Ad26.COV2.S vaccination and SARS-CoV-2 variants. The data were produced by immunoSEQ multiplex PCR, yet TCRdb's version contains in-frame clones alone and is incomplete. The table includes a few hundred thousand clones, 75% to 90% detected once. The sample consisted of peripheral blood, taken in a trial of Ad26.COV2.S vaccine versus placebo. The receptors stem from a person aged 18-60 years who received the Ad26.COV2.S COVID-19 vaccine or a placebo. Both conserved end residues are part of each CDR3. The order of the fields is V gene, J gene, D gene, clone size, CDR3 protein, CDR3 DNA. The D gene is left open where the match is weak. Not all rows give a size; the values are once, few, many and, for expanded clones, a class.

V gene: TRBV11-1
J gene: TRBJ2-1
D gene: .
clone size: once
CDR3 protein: CASSLGANEQFF
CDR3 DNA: TGTGCCAGCAGCTTAGGCGCCAATGAGCAGTTCTTC

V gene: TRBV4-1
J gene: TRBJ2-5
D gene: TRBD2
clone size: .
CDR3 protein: CASSQAGREWEETQYF
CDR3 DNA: TGCGCCAGCAGCCAAGCAGGGCGGGAGTGGGAAGAGACCCAGTACTTC

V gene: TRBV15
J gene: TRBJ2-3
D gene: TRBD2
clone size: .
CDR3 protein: CATSRDPGLAGGTQYF
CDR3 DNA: TGTGCCACCAGCAGAGACCCGGGACTAGCGGGAGGTACGCAGTATTTT

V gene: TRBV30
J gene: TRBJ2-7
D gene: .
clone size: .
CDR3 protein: CAWSVSQRAYEQYF
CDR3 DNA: TGTGCCTGGAGTGTAAGCCAGCGAGCCTACGAGCAGTACTTC

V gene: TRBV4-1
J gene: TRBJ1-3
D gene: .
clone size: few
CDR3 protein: CASSQEGRSSGNTIYF
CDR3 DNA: TGCGCCAGCAGCCAAGAAGGACGCAGCTCTGGAAACACCATATATTTT

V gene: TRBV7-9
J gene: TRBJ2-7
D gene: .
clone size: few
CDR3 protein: CASSLVGGSRAYEQYF
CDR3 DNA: TGTGCCAGCAGCTTAGTAGGGGGTTCCCGGGCCTACGAGCAGTACTTC

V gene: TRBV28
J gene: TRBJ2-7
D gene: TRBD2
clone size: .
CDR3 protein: CASSPPGVAGKQYF
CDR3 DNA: TGTGCCAGCAGTCCACCCGGGGTAGCGGGTAAGCAGTACTTC

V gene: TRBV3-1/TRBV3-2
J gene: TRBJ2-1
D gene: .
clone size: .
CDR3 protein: CASSRGPLMFF
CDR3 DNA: TGTGCCAGCAGCCGGGGACCGCTGATGTTCTTC

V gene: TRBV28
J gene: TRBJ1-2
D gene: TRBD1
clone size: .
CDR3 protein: CASREGQGTSYTF
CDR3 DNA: TGTGCCAGCAGGGAAGGACAGGGGACTAGCTACACCTTC

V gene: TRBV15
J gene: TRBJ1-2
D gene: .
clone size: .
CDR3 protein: CATSREQDHYGYTF
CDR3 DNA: TGTGCCACCAGCAGAGAACAGGACCACTATGGCTACACCTTC

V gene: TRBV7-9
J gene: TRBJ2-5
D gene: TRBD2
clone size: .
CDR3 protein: CASSKTTGTSGRETQYF
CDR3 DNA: TGTGCCAGCAGCAAGACTACCGGGACTAGCGGGCGAGAGACCCAGTACTTC

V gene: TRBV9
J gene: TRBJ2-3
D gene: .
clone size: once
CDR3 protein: CASSVVASDTDTQYF
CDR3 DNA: TGTGCCAGCAGCGTAGTGGCTAGCGATACAGATACGCAGTATTTT

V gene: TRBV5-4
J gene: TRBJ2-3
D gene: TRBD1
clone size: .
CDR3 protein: CASSLGRGRSDTQYF
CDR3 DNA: TGTGCCAGCAGCTTGGGAAGGGGGCGCTCAGATACGCAGTATTTT

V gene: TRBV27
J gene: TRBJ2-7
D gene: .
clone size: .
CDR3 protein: CASSLRGGEQYF
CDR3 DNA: TGTGCCAGCAGTTTAAGGGGGGGCGAGCAGTACTTC

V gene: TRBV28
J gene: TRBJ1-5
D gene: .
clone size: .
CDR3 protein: CASTWGNQPQHF
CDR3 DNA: TGTGCCAGCACCTGGGGTAATCAGCCCCAGCATTTT

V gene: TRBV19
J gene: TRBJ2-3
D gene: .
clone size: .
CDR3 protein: CASSIAGHLPDTQYF
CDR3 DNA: TGTGCCAGTAGTATTGCGGGACACTTACCAGATACGCAGTATTTT

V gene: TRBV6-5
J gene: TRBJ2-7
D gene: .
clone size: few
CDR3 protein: CASTDSYEQYF
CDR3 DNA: TGTGCCAGCACGGATTCCTACGAGCAGTACTTC

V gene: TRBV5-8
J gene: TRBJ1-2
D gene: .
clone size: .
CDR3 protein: CASSLTGPYGYTF
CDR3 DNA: TGTGCCAGCAGCTTGACAGGGCCCTATGGCTACACCTTC

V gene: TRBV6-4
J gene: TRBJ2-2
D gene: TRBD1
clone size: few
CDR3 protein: CASSDGTGQGTGELFF
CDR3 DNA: TGTGCCAGCAGTGACGGGACAGGACAGGGCACCGGGGAGCTGTTTTTT

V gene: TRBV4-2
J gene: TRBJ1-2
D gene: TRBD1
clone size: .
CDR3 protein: CASSQGDRLFYGYTF
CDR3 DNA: TGTGCCAGCAGCCAAGGGGACAGACTCTTCTATGGCTACACCTTC

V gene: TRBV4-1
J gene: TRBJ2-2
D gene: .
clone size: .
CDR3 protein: CASSQDRARASTGELFF
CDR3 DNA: TGCGCCAGCAGCCAAGATAGGGCCAGAGCGAGCACCGGGGAGCTGTTTTTT

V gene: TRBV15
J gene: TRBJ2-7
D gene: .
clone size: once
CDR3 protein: CATSPSGFDYEQYF
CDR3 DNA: TGTGCCACCAGCCCTTCGGGCTTCGACTACGAGCAGTACTTC

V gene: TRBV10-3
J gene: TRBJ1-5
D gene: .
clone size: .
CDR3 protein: CAISDQGSGNQPQHF
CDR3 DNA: TGTGCCATCAGTGACCAGGGGTCGGGCAATCAGCCCCAGCATTTT

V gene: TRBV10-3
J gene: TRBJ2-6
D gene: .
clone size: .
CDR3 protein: CAISPWGSGANVLTF
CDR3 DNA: TGTGCCATCAGCCCCTGGGGCTCTGGGGCCAACGTCCTGACTTTC

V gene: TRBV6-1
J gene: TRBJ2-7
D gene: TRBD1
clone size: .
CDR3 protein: CASSDGRDRGCEQYF
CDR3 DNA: TGTGCCAGCAGTGATGGTCGGGACAGGGGATGCGAGCAGTACTTC

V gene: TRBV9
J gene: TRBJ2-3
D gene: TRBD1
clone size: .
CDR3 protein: CASSALGTGSTDTQYF
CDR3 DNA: TGTGCCAGCAGCGCGCTCGGGACAGGAAGCACAGATACGCAGTATTTT

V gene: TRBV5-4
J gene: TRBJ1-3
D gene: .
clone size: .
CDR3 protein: CASSNPSGNTIYF
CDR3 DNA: TGTGCCAGCAGCAACCCCTCTGGAAACACCATATATTTT

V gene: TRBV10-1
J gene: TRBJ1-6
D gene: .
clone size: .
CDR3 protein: CASTGGDLSPLHF
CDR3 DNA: TGCGCCAGCACGGGTGGGGATTTATCACCCCTCCACTTT

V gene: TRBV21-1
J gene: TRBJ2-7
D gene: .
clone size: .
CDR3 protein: CASTTVEQYF
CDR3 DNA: TGTGCCAGCACGACAGTCGAGCAGTACTTC

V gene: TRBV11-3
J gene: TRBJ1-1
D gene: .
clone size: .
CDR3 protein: CASSLVSDTEAFF
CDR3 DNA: TGTGCCAGCAGCTTAGTGTCTGACACTGAAGCTTTCTTT

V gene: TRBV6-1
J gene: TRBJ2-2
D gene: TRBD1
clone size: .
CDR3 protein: CASSDWGQPKTGELFF
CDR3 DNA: TGTGCCAGCAGTGATTGGGGACAGCCGAAGACCGGGGAGCTGTTTTTT

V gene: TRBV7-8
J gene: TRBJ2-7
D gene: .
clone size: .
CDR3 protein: CASSRDKSSYEQYF
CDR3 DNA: TGTGCCAGCAGCCGAGACAAGAGCTCCTACGAGCAGTACTTC

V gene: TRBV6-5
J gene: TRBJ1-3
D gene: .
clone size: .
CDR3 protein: CASSGTRSSGNTIYF
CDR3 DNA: TGTGCCAGCAGCGGTACGCGCAGCTCTGGAAACACCATATATTTT

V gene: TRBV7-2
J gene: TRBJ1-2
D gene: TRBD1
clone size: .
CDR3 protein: CASSPDRNYGYTF
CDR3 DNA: TGTGCCAGCAGCCCGGACAGGAACTATGGCTACACCTTC

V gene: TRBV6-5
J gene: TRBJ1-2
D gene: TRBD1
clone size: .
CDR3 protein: CASSKPGQGTYGYTF
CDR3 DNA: TGTGCCAGCAGCAAACCTGGACAGGGGACGTATGGCTACACCTTC

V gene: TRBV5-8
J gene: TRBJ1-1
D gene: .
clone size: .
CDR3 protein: CASSAPTYTAFF
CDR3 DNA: TGTGCCAGCAGCGCCCCGACCTATACAGCTTTCTTT

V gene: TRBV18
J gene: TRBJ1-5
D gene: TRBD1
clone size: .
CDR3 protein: CASDRGGGSNQPQHF
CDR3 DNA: TGTGCCAGCGACAGGGGAGGGGGTAGCAATCAGCCCCAGCATTTT

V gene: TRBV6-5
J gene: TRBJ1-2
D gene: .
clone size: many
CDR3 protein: CASSYSSTRENGYTF
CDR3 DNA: TGTGCCAGCAGTTACTCGAGTACGAGGGAAAATGGCTACACCTTC

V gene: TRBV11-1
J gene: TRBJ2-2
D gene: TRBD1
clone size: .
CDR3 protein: CASSGNRGRNTGELFF
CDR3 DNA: TGTGCCAGCAGCGGGAACAGGGGTCGGAACACCGGGGAGCTGTTTTTT

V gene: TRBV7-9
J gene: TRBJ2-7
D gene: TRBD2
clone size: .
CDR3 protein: CASSFPRGESSYEQYF
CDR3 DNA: TGTGCCAGCAGCTTCCCCCGGGGGGAGAGCTCCTACGAGCAGTACTTC

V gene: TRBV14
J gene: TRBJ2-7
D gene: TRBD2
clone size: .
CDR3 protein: CASSPWTSYEQYF
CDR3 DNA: TGTGCCAGCAGCCCCTGGACTAGTTACGAGCAGTACTTC

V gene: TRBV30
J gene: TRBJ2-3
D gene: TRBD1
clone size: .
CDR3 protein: CAWSRDRAIDTQYF
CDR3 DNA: TGTGCCTGGAGCAGAGACAGGGCTATAGATACGCAGTATTTT

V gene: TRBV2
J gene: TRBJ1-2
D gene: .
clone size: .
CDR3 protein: CASSEKGQPPYGYTF
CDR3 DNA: TGTGCCAGCAGTGAAAAGGGGCAGCCTCCCTATGGCTACACCTTC

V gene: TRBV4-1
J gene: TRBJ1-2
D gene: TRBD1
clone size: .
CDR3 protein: CASSQQTGDYGYTF
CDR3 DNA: TGCGCCAGCAGCCAGCAAACAGGGGACTATGGCTACACCTTC

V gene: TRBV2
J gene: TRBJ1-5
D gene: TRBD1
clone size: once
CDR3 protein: CASKDRVNQPQHF
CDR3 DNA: TGTGCCAGCAAGGACAGGGTCAATCAGCCCCAGCATTTT

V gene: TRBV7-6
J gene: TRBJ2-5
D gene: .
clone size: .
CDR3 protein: CASSLGGAIQETQYF
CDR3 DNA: TGTGCCAGCAGCTTAGGCGGGGCCATCCAAGAGACCCAGTACTTC

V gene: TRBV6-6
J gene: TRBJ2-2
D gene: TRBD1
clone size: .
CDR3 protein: CASGGTGAGELFF
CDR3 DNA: TGTGCCAGCGGGGGGACAGGGGCCGGGGAGCTGTTTTTT

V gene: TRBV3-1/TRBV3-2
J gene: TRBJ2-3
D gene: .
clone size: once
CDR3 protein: CASSPLLSSDTQYF
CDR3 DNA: TGTGCCAGCAGCCCCCTTCTGAGCAGCGATACGCAGTATTTT

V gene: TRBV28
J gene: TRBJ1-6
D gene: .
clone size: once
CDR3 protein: CASQSRAPLHF
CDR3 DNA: TGTGCCTCCCAGAGCAGGGCCCCCCTCCACTTT

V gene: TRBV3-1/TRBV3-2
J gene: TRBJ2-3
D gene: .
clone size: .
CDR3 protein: CASSQVGGSSTDTQYF
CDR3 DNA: TGTGCCAGCAGCCAAGTGGGGGGCTCTAGCACAGATACGCAGTATTTT

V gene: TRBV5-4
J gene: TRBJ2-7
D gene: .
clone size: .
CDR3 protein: CASSLEYASSYEQYF
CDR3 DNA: TGTGCCAGCAGCTTGGAGTACGCGAGCTCCTACGAGCAGTACTTC

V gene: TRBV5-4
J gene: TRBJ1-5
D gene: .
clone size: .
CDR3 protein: CASSFRDGHSNQPQHF
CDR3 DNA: TGTGCCAGCAGCTTTCGGGACGGACATAGCAATCAGCCCCAGCATTTT

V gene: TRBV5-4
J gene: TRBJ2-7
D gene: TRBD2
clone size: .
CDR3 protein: CASSRTSGRVSSYEQYF
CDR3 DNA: TGTGCCAGCAGCCGGACTAGCGGGAGGGTAAGCTCCTACGAGCAGTACTTC

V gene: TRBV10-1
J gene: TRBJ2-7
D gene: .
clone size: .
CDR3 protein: CASSDRQEKEQYF
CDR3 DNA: TGCGCCAGCAGTGACCGGCAGGAAAAGGAGCAGTACTTC

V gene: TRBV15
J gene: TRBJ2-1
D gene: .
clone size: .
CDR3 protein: CATLEIGNNEQFF
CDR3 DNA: TGTGCCACCCTGGAGATTGGCAACAATGAGCAGTTCTTC